This T cell receptor beta chain was documented in a study of blood T cells in healthy people across ages. The V gene's germline CDR1 is SGHRS and CDR2 YFSETQ. The CDR3 loop spans 14 amino acids. V was cut by 4 bases and J by 4 bases, with 14 bases left in between. A second PCR of about 6 to 11 cycles used a sample-barcoded 5' primer and a J-beta primer mix. Every individual sample yielded 2.5 million or more paired-end reads (each containing CDR3). TCRdb called the 5' RACE reads again in MiXCR, with one record for every CDR3 protein. The table includes around 690,000 distinct CDR3 sequences, 58% detected once. Drawing of peripheral blood yielded approximately 10 milliliters from each donor. Samples had at least 6.5 million PBMCs isolated from them. Samples each yielded at least 5.5 micrograms of total RNA.

The receptor comes from a man aged 60 to 69 in good health. The genes are TRBV5-1 and TRBJ2-5, with a possible D match to TRBD1 (7 bases). Sample: blood. The CDR3 nucleotides are TGCGCCAGCAGCCAGGGGGGAGCGGCAGAGACCCAGTACTTC. Encoded protein: CASSQGGAAETQYF.